This T cell receptor (beta chain) was recovered during a study of blood T cells in healthy people across ages. About the study: Capturing about one barcoded beta molecule per two T cells was achieved by template switching.

The CDR3 is made up of 13 amino acids. V shed 11 bases, J shed 5 bases, and the junction held 11 bases outside the gene matches. For the second PCR, which ran for 7 to 11 cycles, a sample-barcoded 5' primer and a J-beta primer mix were used. Tags on each cDNA molecule came from a template-switch adaptor with 12 random nucleotides. TCRdb used MiXCR to reprocess the 5' RACE reads, holding one entry per CDR3 protein. The repertoire has approximately 1.5 million distinct CDR3 sequences, roughly 30% of them found once; the top ten carry 10% to 12%. Peripheral blood, about 9.8 milliliters per donor, was collected.

The sample was blood. This sequence joins TRBV12-3 or TRBV12-4 and TRBJ2-5; 7 nucleotides line up with TRBD1. This sequence originates from a woman younger than 45 in good health. CDR3: CARTVTGLETQYF. Written as DNA, the CDR3 is TGTGCCCGCACCGTGACAGGGTTGGAGACCCAGTACTTC.